This entry is about one TCR beta chain. This clonotype was seen at least ten times. There is no known antigen for this receptor. The sample holds no much larger clone one base away, and base qualities are not on file. This specimen belongs to a study of T-cell reconstitution after alpha-beta-depleted transplantation in children (dated by TCRdb to the mid-2010s). Some background on the complete study: Using TCR repertoire profiling, the study quantitatively followed how T-cell immune reconstitution unfolded in children after TCRalphabeta/CD19-depleted allogeneic hematopoietic cell transplantation. What the work shows at the level of the full study, not this receptor alone: In some patients, high TCRbeta diversity at day 60 was attributed to recipient T cells and intrathymic progenitors that had survived conditioning. Apparently early alphabetaT-cell count recovery about two months after transplant reportedly relied on only several hundred rapidly expanded clones derived from non-depleted graft cells. Over the following months the frequencies of hyperexpanded clones went down, and after one year T-cell counts and TCRbeta diversity were mostly credited to newly produced T cells.

The sample's treatment or condition label, in plain terms: allogeneic hematopoietic cell transplantation with graft depleted of TCRalphabeta T cells and CD19 B cells. TCRalphabeta/CD19-depleted allogeneic hematopoietic cell grafts were given to the transplant recipients, all of whom were children. Library preparation used PCR. Instrument on record: Illumina HiSeq 2500. TCR libraries were prepared with molecular barcoding, using unique molecular identifiers to normalize TCRbeta repertoire quantification. Through fastp at Q25 and MiXCR, TCRdb rebuilt clones from the public reads, retaining in-frame beta chains. All rows with the same CDR3 protein become a single entry with the most common DNA and genes. The sample table contains approximately 240,000 distinct CDR3 sequences; only one count was recorded for approximately 10% of them. 28% of the sample is in the top ten clones. The CDR3 sequence holds 14 residues, the cysteine and phenylalanine included. Just the 42-base CDR3 DNA is kept, in frame starting at base 1. V is cut by 5 bases and J by 1 base, and the space between the germline ends is 8 bases. The germline V gene encodes CDR1 SGHVS and CDR2 FQNEAQ.

The TCR originated in a child under three years old with acute myeloid leukemia, due to receive a stem cell transplant. This chain joins TRBV7-8 to TRBJ2-2, with the identity of the D gene unclear. The sequencing here drew on PBMCs, taken before TCRalphabeta/CD19-depleted stem cell transplant. CDR3 protein: CASSALGNTGELFF. DNA sequence: TGTGCCAGCAGCGCCCTGGGGAACACCGGGGAGCTGTTTTTT.